Following are 7 T cell receptor beta chains from one sample sequenced in a study of T-cell memory formation after mild COVID-19. TCRdb itself ran the 5' RACE reads through MiXCR, one entry per CDR3 protein. Of roughly 550,000 distinct CDR3 sequences detected, roughly 22% appear once; the ten largest clones hold under 15%. The sample taken for sequencing was PBMCs or a T cell subset sorted from them (not recorded which). These receptors were collected from an adult woman who had mild COVID-19 (a few samples of this study predate the infection). Cell type and time point are not known.

V gene TRBV4-1 combines with J gene TRBJ2-3; D gene ambiguous. Germline V CDR1 and CDR2: MGHRA, YSYEKL. This CDR3 has 22 amino acids. Trimming left V 0 bases short and J 0 bases short, with 28 bases between. CDR3: CASSQESLLSRWGTASTDTQYF. CDR3 in DNA: TGCGCCAGCAGCCAAGAGTCCCTTTTGAGTAGGTGGGGAACCGCTAGCACAGATACGCAGTATTTT.

This clonotype was seen only a few times. The V and J genes are TRBV3-1 and TRBJ1-1; D is unclear. The V gene lost 1 base and the J gene lost 4 bases, with 7 bases spanning the gap. This CDR3 has 13 amino acids. Germline CDR1 LGHDT, CDR2 YNNKEL (reference sequence). The CDR3 DNA sequence: TGTGCCAGCAGCCAAGTGGACCCCACTGAAGCTTTCTTT. Its protein product is CASSQVDPTEAFF.

The rearrangement links TRBV19 to TRBJ2-6; D possibly corresponds to TRBD1 (5 bases). CDR3 size: 15 residues. Trimming removed 5 bases at V and 4 bases at J, with 12 bases between. The germline CDR1 and CDR2 sequences are LNHDA and SQIVND (reference sequence). The CDR3 DNA reads as TGTGCCAGTAGTGTACAGGTAATGGGGGCCAACGTCCTGACTTTC. Residues: CASSVQVMGANVLTF.

This clonotype was detected only a few times. The genes are TRBV29-1 and TRBJ1-2; a weak D match, TRBD1 (6 bases). Trimming took 6 bases from V and 7 from J, leaving 24 bases between them. The CDR3 runs to 15 residues. Germline assignment: CDR1 SQVTM and CDR2 ANQGSEA. CDR3 bases: TGCAGCGTCCCCGGGGGGGGGCCGACCAGGGCTGGCTACACCTTC. Translated, it gives CSVPGGGPTRAGYTF.

J is TRBJ2-7 and V is TRBV15, with 8 bases matching TRBD1. The CDR3 has 15 amino acids. The ends lost 0 bases at V and 5 bases at J; junction bases unmatched: 6. Germline CDR1 reads LNHNV; CDR2 reads YYDKDF (reference sequence). CDR3 nucleotides: TGTGCCACCAGCAGAGATCTTGTACAGGGGGACGAGCAGTACTTC. It encodes CATSRDLVQGDEQYF.

This clonotype came up a few times. This chain links TRBV5-1 with TRBJ2-3; possibly TRBD2 for D (6 bases). Trimming removed 6 bases at V and 4 bases at J, with 15 bases between. This CDR3 region has 14 residues. The germline V gene has CDR1 SGHRS and CDR2 YFSETQ. The CDR3 sequence: CASTQGGGSDTQYF. CDR3 nucleotides: TGCGCCAGCACCCAGGGCGGAGGGTCAGATACGCAGTATTTT.

The CDR3 loop reads CASSSSWGSTDTQYF. The CDR3 nucleotides are TGTGCCAGCAGTTCCTCCTGGGGGTCCACGGATACGCAGTATTTT. The gene calls are TRBV6-2 or TRBV6-3 and TRBJ2-3; tentatively, D is TRBD1 or TRBD2 (5 bases each). The CDR3 covers 15 residues. CDR1 and CDR2 from the germline V gene are MNHEY and SVGEGT. Trimming pared 4 bases from V and 6 bases from J, leaving 17 bases between.